This TCR beta chain was recovered during a study of blood T cell repertoires in COVID-19. Study-level information: Donors in the United States, Italy and Spain gave samples during acute or convalescent COVID-19. PBMCs, B-cell-depleted T cells, or T cells were the source of the cDNA or gDNA that made up the material.

V was shortened by 6 bases and J by 6 bases, with 12 bases between the two germline ends. This CDR3 comprises 13 residues. The authors' processing: Estimated nucleated cell counts came from reference gene primer amplification. Measured with immunoSEQ multiplex PCR; TCRdb has only the in-frame clones, and not every one. That table furnishes V, J and clone size, whereas the DNA furnished D and trimming. The sample lists fewer than 250,000 clones, nearly 90% occurring once. This clone was counted a few times. The TCR originated in a woman in her thirties or forties who had recovered from COVID-19. The V call is TRBV12-3 or TRBV12-4, the J call TRBJ1-5; D is ambiguous. The specimen sequenced was peripheral blood. CDR3: CASSSGRPQPQHF. The CDR3 region has the DNA TGTGCCAGCAGCAGCGGACGACCTCAGCCCCAGCATTTT.